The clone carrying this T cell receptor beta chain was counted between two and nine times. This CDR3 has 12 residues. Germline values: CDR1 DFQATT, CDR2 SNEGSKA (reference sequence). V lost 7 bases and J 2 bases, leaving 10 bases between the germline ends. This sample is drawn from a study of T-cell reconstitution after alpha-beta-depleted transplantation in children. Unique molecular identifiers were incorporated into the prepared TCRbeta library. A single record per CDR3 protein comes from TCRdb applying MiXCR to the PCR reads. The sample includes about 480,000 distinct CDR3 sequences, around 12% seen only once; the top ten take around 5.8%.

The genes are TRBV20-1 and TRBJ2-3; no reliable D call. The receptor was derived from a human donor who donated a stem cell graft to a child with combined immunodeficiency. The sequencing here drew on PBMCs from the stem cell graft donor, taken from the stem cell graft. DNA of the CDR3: TGCAGTGTTGTAGCAACCACAGATACGCAGTATTTT. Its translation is CSVVATTDTQYF.